Presented here are 5 T cell receptor beta chains from one specimen sequenced in a study of cytomegalovirus exposure and HLA in healthy donors (TCRdb year 2017). Libraries were prepared through the immunoSEQ multiplex PCR assay. The multiplex PCR relied on a mix of 60 forward primers for TCR Vbeta segments and 13 reverse primers for TCR Jbeta segments. What TCRdb holds here is the immuneACCESS table cut down to in-frame rearrangements. Part of the clones is not present; checked against another copy, under half of the missing clones reflect an unresolved V gene, and the others are unexplained. In all, the sample holds 100,000 to 120,000 clones, and about an eighth of those were seen once. The top ten clones comprise 16% of the sample. The specimen was PBMCs. These receptors originate from a middle-aged man in good health and CMV-seropositive.

This clone has just a few counts. J is TRBJ2-7 and V is TRBV7-2, with a tentative D call TRBD1 (5 bases). This CDR3 has 17 amino acids. The germline V and J ends were trimmed by 5 bases and 1 base, with 21 bases remaining between them. Germline assignment: CDR1 SGHTA and CDR2 FQGNSA. The CDR3 sequence is CASSRQWSGQGSYEQYF. The CDR3 DNA reads TGTGCCAGCAGCAGACAGTGGTCGGGTCAGGGATCCTACGAGCAGTACTTC. The full variable domain, rest sourced from reference TRBV7-2 and TRBJ2-7, is GAGVSQSPSNKVTEKGKDVELRCDPISGHTALYWYRQSLGQGLEFLIYFQGNSAPDKSGLPSDRFSAERTGGSVSTLTIQRTQQEDSAVYLCASSRQWSGQGSYEQYFGPGTRLTVT.

V and J are TRBV5-8 and TRBJ1-2; TRBD1 agrees at 7 bases. Trimming took 2 bases from V and 5 from J; bases not matched to a gene: 3. CDR3 length: 13 residues. Germline CDR1 reads SGHTS; CDR2 reads YDEGEE. Here the CDR3 DNA reads TGTGCCAGCAGCTTACCAGGGGGGTATGGCTACACCTTC. This gives the protein CASSLPGGYGYTF.

The rearrangement joins TRBV6-1 to TRBJ2-5; D not resolved. The CDR3 loop spans 12 amino acids. With 7 bases removed from V and 5 bases from J, the gap between germline ends came to 11 bases. Germline-derived CDR1 and CDR2 are MNHNS and SASEGT. The CDR3 DNA sequence: TGTGCCAGCACTATGGCGGAGGAGACCCAGTACTTC. Its translation: CASTMAEETQYF.

V usage is TRBV4-2 and J usage is TRBJ2-5; maybe TRBD2 (5 bases). The CDR3 runs 15 residues. Trimming removed 1 base at V and 3 bases at J, with 12 bases between. Looked up from germline, CDR1 is LGHNA and CDR2 is YNFKEQ. For the CDR3, the DNA is TGTGCCAGCAGCCAAGGGGCGGACTCTAAAGAGACCCAGTACTTC. Protein: CASSQGADSKETQYF.

This clone appeared a few times. The V and J genes are TRBV6-5 and TRBJ2-7, with a tentative D call TRBD1 (5 bases). The CDR3 totals 15 residues. Germline V gene lookup returns CDR1 MNHEY and CDR2 SVGAGI. Trimming cost V 6 bases and J 4 bases, with 19 bases left between them. CDR3 nucleotides: TGTGCCAGCAGCTCCCCGGCAGGGAAAGAGTACGAGCAGTACTTC. It specifies CASSSPAGKEYEQYF.